The rows below give T cell receptor beta chains drawn from one sample of a study of blood T cell repertoires in COVID-19. Assay: immunoSEQ multiplex PCR; the TCRdb copy retains only in-frame clones and omits some. The sample lists 90,000 to 120,000 clones, 60% to 85% occurring once. Sequenced input: peripheral blood. All receptors come from a man aged 65-85 years with acute or convalescent COVID-19. The CDR3 runs from the conserved cysteine through the conserved F or W. D genes are given only for firm matches. The size entry is marked missing in some rows and otherwise reads once, few, many or a size class.

D gene,clone size,J gene,V gene,CDR3 protein,CDR3 DNA
NA,NA,TRBJ2-1,TRBV19,CASSITQGPYNEQFF,TGTGCCAGTAGTATTACCCAGGGCCCGTACAATGAGCAGTTCTTC
NA,few,TRBJ1-2,TRBV7-9,CASSLIQGYGYTF,TGTGCCAGCAGCTTAATCCAGGGCTATGGCTACACCTTC
TRBD1,many,TRBJ1-2,TRBV29-1,CSIEDRVYGYTF,TGCAGCATCGAGGACAGGGTCTATGGCTACACCTTC
NA,NA,TRBJ1-6,TRBV2,CASSVAGDYSPLHF,TGTGCCAGCAGTGTAGCAGGAGATTATTCACCCCTCCACTTT
TRBD1,NA,TRBJ1-1,TRBV6-5,CASSRGSVTEAFF,TGTGCCAGCAGCAGGGGGAGCGTCACTGAAGCTTTCTTT
TRBD2,NA,TRBJ2-1,TRBV3-1/TRBV3-2,CASSQESGGASEQFF,TGTGCCAGCAGCCAAGAAAGCGGGGGGGCCTCTGAGCAGTTCTTC
TRBD1,NA,TRBJ1-5,TRBV6-5,CASRPGQGGSQPQHF,TGTGCCAGCAGACCCGGACAGGGGGGTAGTCAGCCCCAGCATTTT
NA,NA,TRBJ1-5,TRBV12-3/TRBV12-4,CASSLSVGQPQHF,TGTGCCAGCAGTTTAAGCGTTGGGCAGCCCCAGCATTTT
TRBD1,NA,TRBJ1-1,TRBV5-5,CASSWGQSPGAFF,TGTGCCAGCAGCTGGGGACAGTCCCCGGGGGCTTTCTTT
TRBD1,NA,TRBJ1-4,TRBV7-9,CASSTPTGPPPNEKLFF,TGTGCCAGCAGCACCCCGACAGGGCCCCCCCCTAATGAAAAACTGTTTTTT
NA,NA,TRBJ2-1,TRBV7-9,CASSSGLVEQFF,TGTGCCAGCAGCTCGGGACTCGTCGAGCAGTTCTTC
NA,NA,TRBJ1-1,TRBV12-5,CASAQYGSEAFF,TGTGCTAGTGCCCAATACGGGTCGGAAGCTTTCTTT
TRBD2,NA,TRBJ2-3,TRBV6-2/TRBV6-3,CASSTREGRSDTQYF,TGTGCCAGCAGTACGCGGGAGGGGCGGTCAGATACGCAGTATTTT
NA,NA,TRBJ1-1,TRBV2,CATKEGWETEAFF,TGTGCCACCAAGGAGGGGTGGGAGACTGAAGCTTTCTTT
NA,once,TRBJ1-5,TRBV6-2/TRBV6-3,CASSPLGTSNRLPQHF,TGTGCCAGCAGCCCTCTAGGGACAAGTAATCGCCTGCCCCAGCATTTT
TRBD1,NA,TRBJ1-1,TRBV9,CASSVGQGMNTEAFF,TGTGCCAGCAGCGTGGGACAGGGGATGAACACTGAAGCTTTCTTT
TRBD1,NA,TRBJ1-6,TRBV7-2,CASSSGQVNSPLHF,TGTGCCAGCAGCTCCGGACAGGTTAATTCACCCCTCCACTTT
NA,NA,TRBJ1-1,TRBV15,CATSRDLGETARAFF,TGTGCCACCAGCAGAGATTTAGGAGAAACCGCAAGAGCTTTCTTT
TRBD2,NA,TRBJ2-5,TRBV14,CASSQDERGVPYQETQYF,TGTGCCAGCAGCCAAGATGAGCGGGGGGTACCGTACCAAGAGACCCAGTACTTC
TRBD1,NA,TRBJ2-2,TRBV19,CASSIGTGQGTGELFF,TGTGCCAGTAGTATTGGGACAGGGCAGGGCACCGGGGAGCTGTTTTTT
NA,NA,TRBJ2-1,TRBV6-2/TRBV6-3,CASSYPKRTAYNEQFF,TGTGCCAGCAGTTACCCGAAGAGGACAGCCTACAATGAGCAGTTCTTC
NA,NA,TRBJ2-2,TRBV5-1,CASSLGSLGTGELFF,TGCGCCAGCAGCCTCGGGAGTCTCGGCACCGGGGAGCTGTTTTTT
NA,NA,TRBJ2-7,TRBV10-2,CASSPSLLYEQYF,TGCGCCAGCAGTCCTAGCCTCCTCTACGAGCAGTACTTC
NA,NA,TRBJ1-4,TRBV6-1,CASSEEQGLGEKLFF,TGTGCCAGCAGTGAAGAACAGGGTCTAGGTGAAAAACTGTTTTTT
TRBD1,NA,TRBJ1-1,TRBV7-3,CASSRQGDTEAFF,TGTGCCAGCAGTCGACAGGGGGACACTGAAGCTTTCTTT
TRBD1,NA,TRBJ1-4,TRBV18,CASSPRAPGQGGEKLFF,TGTGCCAGCTCACCACGCGCACCGGGACAGGGCGGGGAAAAACTGTTTTTT
TRBD2,NA,TRBJ2-3,TRBV10-2,CASSLAMTSGVPGTDTQYF,TGCGCCAGCAGCCTAGCTATGACTAGCGGGGTACCGGGCACAGATACGCAGTATTTT
TRBD1,NA,TRBJ2-1,TRBV18,CASSRDRGSYNEQFF,TGTGCCAGCTCAAGGGACAGGGGAAGCTACAATGAGCAGTTCTTC
NA,NA,TRBJ1-2,TRBV29-1,CSVALGNYGYTF,TGCAGCGTTGCGCTGGGCAACTATGGCTACACCTTC
TRBD2,few,TRBJ2-1,TRBV5-1,CASSLLAGGPGEQFF,TGCGCCAGCAGCTTGCTAGCGGGGGGGCCGGGTGAGCAGTTCTTC
NA,NA,TRBJ2-1,TRBV25-1,CASSEWGGGEYNEQFF,TGTGCCAGCAGTGAATGGGGCGGGGGCGAATACAATGAGCAGTTCTTC
TRBD2,NA,TRBJ2-5,TRBV5-6,CASSSTMTSGGLTGETQYF,TGTGCCAGCAGCTCCACCATGACTAGCGGGGGCCTCACGGGGGAGACCCAGTACTTC
TRBD1,once,TRBJ1-1,TRBV29-1,CSVENGQGTEAFF,TGCAGCGTTGAAAACGGACAGGGGACTGAAGCTTTCTTT
TRBD2,NA,TRBJ2-1,TRBV29-1,CSASRGSGGANEQFF,TGCAGCGCTTCCCGTGGTAGCGGGGGGGCAAATGAGCAGTTCTTC
TRBD2,NA,TRBJ2-1,TRBV2,CASSGSGGAYNEQFF,TGTGCCAGCAGCGGGAGCGGGGGGGCCTACAATGAGCAGTTCTTC
NA,NA,TRBJ1-1,TRBV11-2,CASSLQGISAFF,TGTGCCAGCAGTCTTCAGGGAATTTCAGCTTTCTTT
TRBD1,once,TRBJ1-5,TRBV27,CASSRGQGWEPQHF,TGTGCCAGCAGCCGTGGACAGGGGTGGGAGCCCCAGCATTTT
TRBD1,once,TRBJ1-5,TRBV2,CASSDGGQGNQPQHF,TGTGCCAGCAGTGATGGAGGACAGGGCAATCAGCCCCAGCATTTT
NA,few,TRBJ2-7,TRBV4-2,CASSQEVRARDGQYF,TGTGCCAGCAGCCAAGAGGTCAGGGCCAGAGATGGGCAGTACTTC
TRBD1,NA,TRBJ1-5,TRBV4-1,CASSQDRITGGNQPQHF,TGCGCCAGCAGCCAAGACAGAATAACAGGGGGTAATCAGCCCCAGCATTTT
NA,once,TRBJ2-3,TRBV7-3,CASRLTSTDTQYF,TGTGCCAGCAGACTAACCAGCACAGATACGCAGTATTTT
NA,NA,TRBJ2-6,TRBV4-3,CASSQGRGSGANVLTF,TGCGCCAGCAGCCAAGGCAGGGGATCTGGGGCCAACGTCCTGACTTTC
NA,NA,TRBJ1-5,TRBV19,CASSIRMAGIGQPQHF,TGTGCCAGTAGTATTCGGATGGCGGGGATCGGTCAGCCCCAGCATTTT
TRBD2,NA,TRBJ2-1,TRBV18,CASSWDYHNEQFF,TGTGCCAGCTCCTGGGACTACCACAATGAGCAGTTCTTC
TRBD1,NA,TRBJ1-2,TRBV25-1,CASSEGTGTNYGYTF,TGTGCCAGCAGTGAAGGGACAGGGACCAACTATGGCTACACCTTC
TRBD1,NA,TRBJ2-2,TRBV7-3,CASSSGTGFTGELFF,TGTGCCAGCAGCTCCGGGACAGGGTTCACCGGGGAGCTGTTTTTT
TRBD2,NA,TRBJ2-3,TRBV11-3,CASSLGSGETDTQYF,TGTGCCAGCAGCTTGGGTAGCGGGGAAACAGATACGCAGTATTTT
NA,NA,TRBJ1-6,TRBV9,CASSVDYRNSPLHF,TGTGCCAGCAGCGTAGATTACAGAAATTCACCCCTCCACTTT